A selection of T cell receptor beta chains follows, all from one sample in a study of blood T cell repertoires in COVID-19. Here immunoSEQ multiplex PCR was the method, and the copy in TCRdb shows in-frame clones only, minus some. The profile shows some 390,000 clones, around 87% of them singletons. Sample: peripheral blood. The receptors originated from a woman aged 60 to 75 with COVID-19, enrolled during active disease. Both conserved end residues are part of each CDR3. D genes are given only for firm matches. Size is stated for part of the rows, as once, few or many counts, or as a class when the clone is expanded.

j_call: TRBJ1-2
clone_size: .
v_call: TRBV28
d_call: .
cdr3_nt: TGTGCCAGCAGGCAGGGAAACTATGGCTACACCTTC
cdr3_aa: CASRQGNYGYTF

j_call: TRBJ2-7
clone_size: .
v_call: TRBV27
d_call: TRBD1
cdr3_nt: TGTGCCAGCAGAGACTACAGGGGGAGGTCGGATTACGAGCAGTACTTC
cdr3_aa: CASRDYRGRSDYEQYF

j_call: TRBJ2-7
clone_size: .
v_call: TRBV28
d_call: TRBD1
cdr3_nt: TGTGCCAGCGCCCGGACAGGGGGTTCCTACGAGCAGTACTTC
cdr3_aa: CASARTGGSYEQYF

j_call: TRBJ2-3
clone_size: .
v_call: TRBV4-2
d_call: .
cdr3_nt: TGTGCCAGCAGCCATGGAGGTACAGATACGCAGTATTTT
cdr3_aa: CASSHGGTDTQYF

j_call: TRBJ2-4
clone_size: .
v_call: TRBV12-3/TRBV12-4
d_call: TRBD2
cdr3_nt: TGTGCCAGCAGAGCGGGGGGCTGGAACATTCAGTACTTC
cdr3_aa: CASRAGGWNIQYF

j_call: TRBJ1-4
clone_size: .
v_call: TRBV5-5
d_call: .
cdr3_nt: TGTGCCAGCAGCTCCGCCGGTCCTGAAAAACTGTTTTTT
cdr3_aa: CASSSAGPEKLFF

j_call: TRBJ2-7
clone_size: .
v_call: TRBV11-2
d_call: .
cdr3_nt: TGTGCCAGCAGCCCCCGCCAGGGAAACGGCGAGCAGTACTTC
cdr3_aa: CASSPRQGNGEQYF

j_call: TRBJ1-5
clone_size: .
v_call: TRBV3-1/TRBV3-2
d_call: .
cdr3_nt: TGTGCCAGCAGCCAAGGACCTACAGTCACCTATAGCAATCAGCCCCAGCATTTT
cdr3_aa: CASSQGPTVTYSNQPQHF

j_call: TRBJ1-1
clone_size: .
v_call: TRBV6-6
d_call: .
cdr3_nt: TGTGCCAGCCGGCGGGACCTGAACACTGAAGCTTTCTTT
cdr3_aa: CASRRDLNTEAFF

j_call: TRBJ2-5
clone_size: few
v_call: TRBV5-4
d_call: .
cdr3_nt: TGTGCCAGCAGACGATCAGGGAAGGTCGAAGAGACCCAGTACTTC
cdr3_aa: CASRRSGKVEETQYF

j_call: TRBJ1-5
clone_size: .
v_call: TRBV19
d_call: TRBD1
cdr3_nt: TGTGCCAGTCGACGACAGGGGGCCGCAAATAGCAATCAGCCCCAGCATTTT
cdr3_aa: CASRRQGAANSNQPQHF

j_call: TRBJ2-6
clone_size: .
v_call: TRBV7-3
d_call: TRBD2
cdr3_nt: TGTGCCAGCAGTTCCGGGACTAGCGGGGCCGACCAAAGATTC
cdr3_aa: CASSSGTSGADQRF

j_call: TRBJ1-4
clone_size: few
v_call: TRBV2
d_call: .
cdr3_nt: TGTGCCAGCCGGGGGACTGGCAATGAAAAACTGTTTTTT
cdr3_aa: CASRGTGNEKLFF

j_call: TRBJ2-3
clone_size: few
v_call: TRBV5-1
d_call: .
cdr3_nt: TGCGCCAGCAGCCTAAGCACAGATACGCAGTATTTT
cdr3_aa: CASSLSTDTQYF

j_call: TRBJ2-2
clone_size: .
v_call: TRBV5-1
d_call: .
cdr3_nt: TGCGCCAGCAGCGCGGTTTCGAACACCGGGGAGCTGTTTTTT
cdr3_aa: CASSAVSNTGELFF

j_call: TRBJ2-3
clone_size: .
v_call: TRBV3-1/TRBV3-2
d_call: .
cdr3_nt: TGTGCCAGCAGCCCCCGACAGACAGATACGCAGTATTTT
cdr3_aa: CASSPRQTDTQYF

j_call: TRBJ1-6
clone_size: .
v_call: TRBV27
d_call: .
cdr3_nt: TGTGCCAGCAGACTCAGGGGCCCCCACCAAGGTGATTCACCCCTCCACTTT
cdr3_aa: CASRLRGPHQGDSPLHF

j_call: TRBJ2-5
clone_size: many
v_call: TRBV3-1/TRBV3-2
d_call: TRBD2
cdr3_nt: TGTGCCAGCAGCCGAGTAGCGGGGGCCCAAGAGACCCAGTACTTC
cdr3_aa: CASSRVAGAQETQYF

j_call: TRBJ1-1
clone_size: .
v_call: TRBV18
d_call: .
cdr3_nt: TGTGCCAGCTCACCCCTAAGGGACAAGAACACTGAAGCTTTCTTT
cdr3_aa: CASSPLRDKNTEAFF

j_call: TRBJ1-4
clone_size: .
v_call: TRBV2
d_call: TRBD1
cdr3_nt: TGTGCCAGCAGTGCGGGGACAGGATCTGAAAAACTGTTTTTT
cdr3_aa: CASSAGTGSEKLFF

j_call: TRBJ1-2
clone_size: .
v_call: TRBV19
d_call: .
cdr3_nt: TGTGCCAGTAGTCTCCCCTTAGGGGAAATCTATGGCTACACCTTC
cdr3_aa: CASSLPLGEIYGYTF

j_call: TRBJ1-5
clone_size: .
v_call: TRBV5-6
d_call: .
cdr3_nt: TGTGCCAGCAGCGGGCCAGGCTCCTCTCAGCCCCAGCATTTT
cdr3_aa: CASSGPGSSQPQHF

j_call: TRBJ1-1
clone_size: .
v_call: TRBV7-3
d_call: TRBD1
cdr3_nt: TGTGCCAGCAGCTTATTTCCCCCCACAGGGGTGAGGGACACTGAAGCTTTCTTT
cdr3_aa: CASSLFPPTGVRDTEAFF

j_call: TRBJ2-2
clone_size: .
v_call: TRBV18
d_call: .
cdr3_nt: TGTGCCAGCTCACCTCAGTATACCGGGGAGCTGTTTTTT
cdr3_aa: CASSPQYTGELFF

j_call: TRBJ2-7
clone_size: .
v_call: TRBV4-2
d_call: .
cdr3_nt: TGTGCCAGCAGCCAAGATAGGGCGGGGGCGCCCTGGGGCGAGCAGTACTTC
cdr3_aa: CASSQDRAGAPWGEQYF

j_call: TRBJ1-1
clone_size: many
v_call: TRBV7-3
d_call: .
cdr3_nt: TGTGCCAGCAGCTACGGGACTGGCGTCACTGAAGCTTTCTTT
cdr3_aa: CASSYGTGVTEAFF

j_call: TRBJ1-5
clone_size: once
v_call: TRBV5-1
d_call: .
cdr3_nt: TGCGCCAGCAGCGAGAGAAATCAGCCCCAGCATTTT
cdr3_aa: CASSERNQPQHF

j_call: TRBJ2-1
clone_size: .
v_call: TRBV19
d_call: .
cdr3_nt: TGTGCCAGTAGTACCCATTCCCGGGGGGCCTCGTCTAATGAGCAGTTCTTC
cdr3_aa: CASSTHSRGASSNEQFF

j_call: TRBJ1-2
clone_size: .
v_call: TRBV19
d_call: .
cdr3_nt: TGTGCCACTCCGGAGAGGGAGGGCTACACCTTC
cdr3_aa: CATPEREGYTF

j_call: TRBJ2-1
clone_size: .
v_call: TRBV2
d_call: TRBD2
cdr3_nt: TGTGCCAGCGGACTAGCGGGTTTGAATGAGCAGTTCTTC
cdr3_aa: CASGLAGLNEQFF

j_call: TRBJ1-5
clone_size: .
v_call: TRBV7-2
d_call: TRBD1
cdr3_nt: TGTGCCAGCAGCTCCCGGGACAGGGGTATCGGTCAGCCCCAGCATTTT
cdr3_aa: CASSSRDRGIGQPQHF

j_call: TRBJ2-6
clone_size: .
v_call: TRBV5-8
d_call: TRBD1
cdr3_nt: TGTGCCAGCAGCCCAGGGTGGGGGACAGGACCTTCTGGGGCCAACGTCCTGACTTTC
cdr3_aa: CASSPGWGTGPSGANVLTF

j_call: TRBJ1-4
clone_size: .
v_call: TRBV7-9
d_call: TRBD1
cdr3_nt: TGTGCCAGCAGCACGCAGGGGGCAACTAATGAAAAACTGTTTTTT
cdr3_aa: CASSTQGATNEKLFF

j_call: TRBJ1-1
clone_size: .
v_call: TRBV15
d_call: .
cdr3_nt: TGTGCCACCAGCAGAGGGAGTGTGCCTAACACTGAAGCTTTCTTT
cdr3_aa: CATSRGSVPNTEAFF

j_call: TRBJ1-4
clone_size: .
v_call: TRBV5-1
d_call: TRBD1
cdr3_nt: TGCGCCAGCAGCTTGGGGCAGGGGGTCCTTAATGAAAAACTGTTTTTT
cdr3_aa: CASSLGQGVLNEKLFF

j_call: TRBJ2-5
clone_size: .
v_call: TRBV4-1
d_call: .
cdr3_nt: TGCGCCAGCAGCCAACGGCAGGCGCCCCAAGAGACCCAGTACTTC
cdr3_aa: CASSQRQAPQETQYF

j_call: TRBJ1-6
clone_size: once
v_call: TRBV10-1
d_call: TRBD1
cdr3_nt: TGCGCCAGCAGCCACAGGACAGGGGGTAATTTTAATTCACCCCTCCACTTT
cdr3_aa: CASSHRTGGNFNSPLHF

j_call: TRBJ1-2
clone_size: .
v_call: TRBV19
d_call: TRBD1
cdr3_nt: TGTGCCAGTAGGTCAGGGGGCGCGGACTATGGCTACACCTTC
cdr3_aa: CASRSGGADYGYTF

j_call: TRBJ1-2
clone_size: .
v_call: TRBV28
d_call: .
cdr3_nt: TGTGCCAGCAGTTCGGCCGACAGATCCTATGGCTACACCTTC
cdr3_aa: CASSSADRSYGYTF

j_call: TRBJ1-3
clone_size: .
v_call: TRBV4-1
d_call: .
cdr3_nt: TGCGCCAGCAGCAATCGACAGCGAGACTCTGGAAACACCATATATTTT
cdr3_aa: CASSNRQRDSGNTIYF

j_call: TRBJ1-2
clone_size: once
v_call: TRBV12-3/TRBV12-4
d_call: TRBD1
cdr3_nt: TGTGCCAGCAGTCGGGGACAGAACGGCTACACCTTC
cdr3_aa: CASSRGQNGYTF

j_call: TRBJ1-6
clone_size: few
v_call: TRBV3-1/TRBV3-2
d_call: .
cdr3_nt: TGTGCCAGCAGCCAAGCCCGGGGTTCACCCCTCCACTTT
cdr3_aa: CASSQARGSPLHF

j_call: TRBJ2-5
clone_size: once
v_call: TRBV14
d_call: TRBD2
cdr3_nt: TGTGCCAGCAGCCAAATGCGGGGGTCCGTAGGGGAGACCCAGTACTTC
cdr3_aa: CASSQMRGSVGETQYF

j_call: TRBJ1-4
clone_size: .
v_call: TRBV6-5
d_call: TRBD1
cdr3_nt: TGTGCCAGCAGTTACCGCAGGGGGAATGAAAAACTGTTTTTT
cdr3_aa: CASSYRRGNEKLFF

j_call: TRBJ2-5
clone_size: many
v_call: TRBV9
d_call: TRBD2
cdr3_nt: TGTGCCAGCAGCGCACTAGGGACTAGCGGGTCCCAGTACTTC
cdr3_aa: CASSALGTSGSQYF

j_call: TRBJ2-6
clone_size: .
v_call: TRBV27
d_call: .
cdr3_nt: TGTGCCAGCAGCCGGGACAGTGGGGCGCGGGGACAAAACGTCCTGACTTTC
cdr3_aa: CASSRDSGARGQNVLTF